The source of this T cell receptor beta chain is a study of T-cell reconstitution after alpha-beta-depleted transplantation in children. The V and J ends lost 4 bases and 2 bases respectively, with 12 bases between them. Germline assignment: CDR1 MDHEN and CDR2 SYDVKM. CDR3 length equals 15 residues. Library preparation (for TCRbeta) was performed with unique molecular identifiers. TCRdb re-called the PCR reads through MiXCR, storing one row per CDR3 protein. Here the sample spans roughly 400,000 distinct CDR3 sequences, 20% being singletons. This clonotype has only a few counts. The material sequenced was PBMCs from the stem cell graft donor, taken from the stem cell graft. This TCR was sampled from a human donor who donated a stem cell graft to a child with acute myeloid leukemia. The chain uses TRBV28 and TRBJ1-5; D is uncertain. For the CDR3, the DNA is TGTGCCAGCAGTTCCCCTGCGATGGGCAATCAGCCCCAGCATTTT. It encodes CASSSPAMGNQPQHF.